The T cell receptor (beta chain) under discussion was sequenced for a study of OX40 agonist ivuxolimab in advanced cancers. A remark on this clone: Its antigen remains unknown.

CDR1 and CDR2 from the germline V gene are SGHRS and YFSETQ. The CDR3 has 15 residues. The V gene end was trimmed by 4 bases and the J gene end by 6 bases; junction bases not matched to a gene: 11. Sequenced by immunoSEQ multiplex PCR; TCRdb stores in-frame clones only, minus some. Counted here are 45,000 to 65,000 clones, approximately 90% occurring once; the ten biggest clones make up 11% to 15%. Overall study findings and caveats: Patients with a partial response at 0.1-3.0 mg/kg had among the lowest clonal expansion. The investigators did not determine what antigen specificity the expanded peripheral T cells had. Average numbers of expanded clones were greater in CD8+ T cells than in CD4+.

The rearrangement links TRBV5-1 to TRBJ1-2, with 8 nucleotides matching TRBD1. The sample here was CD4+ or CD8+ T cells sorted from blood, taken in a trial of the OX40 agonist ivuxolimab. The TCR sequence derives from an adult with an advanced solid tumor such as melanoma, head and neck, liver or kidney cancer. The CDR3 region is CASSLGQGALDGYTF. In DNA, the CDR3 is TGCGCCAGCAGCCTCGGACAGGGAGCTTTGGATGGCTACACCTTC.